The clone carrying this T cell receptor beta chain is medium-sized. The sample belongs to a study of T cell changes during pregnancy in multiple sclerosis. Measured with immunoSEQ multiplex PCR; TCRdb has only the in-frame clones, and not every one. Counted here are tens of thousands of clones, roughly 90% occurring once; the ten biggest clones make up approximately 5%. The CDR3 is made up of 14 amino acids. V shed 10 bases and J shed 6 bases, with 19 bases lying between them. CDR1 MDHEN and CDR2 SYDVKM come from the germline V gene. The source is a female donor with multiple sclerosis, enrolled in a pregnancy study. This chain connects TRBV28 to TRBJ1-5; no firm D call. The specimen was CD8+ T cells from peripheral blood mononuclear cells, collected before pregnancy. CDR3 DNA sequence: TGTGCCATGCGACCCGCGGGGATCGGTCAGCCCCAGCATTTT. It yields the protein CAMRPAGIGQPQHF.